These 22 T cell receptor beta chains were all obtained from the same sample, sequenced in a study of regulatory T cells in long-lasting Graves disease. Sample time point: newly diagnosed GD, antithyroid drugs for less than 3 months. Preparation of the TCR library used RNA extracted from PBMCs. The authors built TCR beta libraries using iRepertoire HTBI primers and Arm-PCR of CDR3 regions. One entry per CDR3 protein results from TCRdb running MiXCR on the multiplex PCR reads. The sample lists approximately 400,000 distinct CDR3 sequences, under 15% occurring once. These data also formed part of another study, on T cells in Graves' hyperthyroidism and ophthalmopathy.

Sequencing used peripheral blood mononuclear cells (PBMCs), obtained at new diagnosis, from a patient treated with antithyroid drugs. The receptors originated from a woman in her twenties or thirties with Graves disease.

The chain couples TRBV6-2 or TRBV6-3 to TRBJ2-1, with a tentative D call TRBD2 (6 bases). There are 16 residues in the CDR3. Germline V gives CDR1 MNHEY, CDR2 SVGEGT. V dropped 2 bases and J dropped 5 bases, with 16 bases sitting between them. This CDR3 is CASSYEGRSRNNEQFF. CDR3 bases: TGTGCCAGCAGTTACGAGGGGAGGAGCCGTAACAATGAGCAGTTCTTC.

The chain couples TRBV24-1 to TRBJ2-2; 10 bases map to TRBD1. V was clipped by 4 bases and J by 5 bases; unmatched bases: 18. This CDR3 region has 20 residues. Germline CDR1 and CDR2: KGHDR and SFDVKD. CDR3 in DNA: TGTGCCACCAGTGACCCCACCGGGACAGGGGAGGGATTAAAGACCGGGGAGCTGTTTTTT. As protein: CATSDPTGTGEGLKTGELFF.

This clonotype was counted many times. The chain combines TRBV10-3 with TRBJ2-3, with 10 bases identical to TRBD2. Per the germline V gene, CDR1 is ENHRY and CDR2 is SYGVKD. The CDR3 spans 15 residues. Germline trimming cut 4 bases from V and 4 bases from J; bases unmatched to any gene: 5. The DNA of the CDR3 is TGTGCCATCAGTGCAGCTAGCGGGAGTGCAGATACGCAGTATTTT. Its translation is CAISAASGSADTQYF.

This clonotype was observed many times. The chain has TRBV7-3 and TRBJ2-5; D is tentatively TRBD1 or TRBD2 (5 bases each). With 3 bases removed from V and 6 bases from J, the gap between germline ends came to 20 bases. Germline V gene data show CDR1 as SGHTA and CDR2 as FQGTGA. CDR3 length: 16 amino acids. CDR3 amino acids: CASSFLRDGYRKTQYF. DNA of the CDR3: TGTGCCAGCAGCTTCCTCCGGGACGGGTATAGGAAGACCCAGTACTTC.

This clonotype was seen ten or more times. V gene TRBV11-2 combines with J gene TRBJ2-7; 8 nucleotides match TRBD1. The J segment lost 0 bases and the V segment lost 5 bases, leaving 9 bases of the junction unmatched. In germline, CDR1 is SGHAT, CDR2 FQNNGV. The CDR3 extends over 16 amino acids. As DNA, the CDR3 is TGTGCCAGCAGCCAGGTGGGACAGGCCAACTCCTACGAGCAGTACTTC. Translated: CASSQVGQANSYEQYF.

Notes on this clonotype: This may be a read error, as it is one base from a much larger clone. The DNA of the CDR3 is TGTGCCATCAGTGAGTCAGGGAGGGAGTCGGTCGAGCAGTACTTC. Its translation: CAISESGRESVEQYF. The chain couples TRBV10-3 to TRBJ2-7; TRBD2 matches at 7 bases. Unmatched junction bases numbered 8, after V lost 0 bases and J lost 6 bases. CDR1 is ENHRY, CDR2 SYGVKD, per germline. CDR3 length: 15 amino acids.

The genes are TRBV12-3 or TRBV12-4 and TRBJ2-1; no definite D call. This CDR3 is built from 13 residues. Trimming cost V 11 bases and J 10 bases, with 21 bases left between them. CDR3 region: CASVPGVMGEQFF. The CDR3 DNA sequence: TGTGCCTCCGTCCCGGGCGTAATGGGGGAGCAGTTCTTC.

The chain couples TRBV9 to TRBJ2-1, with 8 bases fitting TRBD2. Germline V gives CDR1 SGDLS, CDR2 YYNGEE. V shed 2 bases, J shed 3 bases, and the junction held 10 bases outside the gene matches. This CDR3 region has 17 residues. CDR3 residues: CASSVRPSGSSYNEQFF. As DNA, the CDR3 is TGTGCCAGCAGCGTCCGCCCAAGCGGGAGTAGCTACAATGAGCAGTTCTTC.

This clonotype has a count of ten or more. The chain's CDR3 is CASTIPTTDTQYF. For the CDR3, the DNA is TGCGCCAGCACCATCCCAACCACAGATACGCAGTATTTT. This sequence joins TRBV5-1 and TRBJ2-3; D is unresolved. Germline CDR1 SGHRS, CDR2 YFSETQ. The V and J ends lost 6 bases and 2 bases respectively, with 10 bases between them. The CDR3 is made up of 13 amino acids.

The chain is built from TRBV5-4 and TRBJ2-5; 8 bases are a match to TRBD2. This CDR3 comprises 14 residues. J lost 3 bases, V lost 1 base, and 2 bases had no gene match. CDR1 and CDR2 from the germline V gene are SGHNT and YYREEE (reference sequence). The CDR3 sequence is CASSLTSGKETQYF. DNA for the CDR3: TGTGCCAGCAGCTTGACTAGCGGAAAAGAGACCCAGTACTTC. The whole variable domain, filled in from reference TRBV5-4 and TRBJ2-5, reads ETGVTQSPTHLIKTRGQQVTLRCSSQSGHNTVSWYQQALGQGPQFIFQYYREEENGRGNFPPRFSGLQFPNYSSELNVNALELDDSALYLCASSLTSGKETQYFGPGTRLLVL.

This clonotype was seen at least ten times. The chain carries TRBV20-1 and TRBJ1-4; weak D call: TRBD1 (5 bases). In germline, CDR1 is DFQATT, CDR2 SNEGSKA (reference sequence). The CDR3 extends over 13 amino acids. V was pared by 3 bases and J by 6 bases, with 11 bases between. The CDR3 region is CSASRGRYEKLFF. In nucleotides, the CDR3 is TGCAGTGCTAGTCGGGGACGGTATGAAAAACTGTTTTTT.

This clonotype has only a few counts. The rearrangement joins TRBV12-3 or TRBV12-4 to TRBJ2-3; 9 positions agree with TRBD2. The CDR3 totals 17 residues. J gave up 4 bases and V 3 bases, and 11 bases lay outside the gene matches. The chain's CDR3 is CASSFKAGGILSDTQYF. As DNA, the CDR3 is TGTGCCAGCAGTTTCAAGGCGGGAGGGATACTGTCAGATACGCAGTATTTT.

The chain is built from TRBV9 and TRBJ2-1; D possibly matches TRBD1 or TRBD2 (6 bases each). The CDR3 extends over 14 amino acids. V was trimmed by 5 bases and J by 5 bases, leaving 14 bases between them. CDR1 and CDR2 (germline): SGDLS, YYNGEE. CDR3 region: CASRGGQRNNEQFF. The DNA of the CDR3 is TGTGCCAGCAGGGGAGGACAGCGAAACAATGAGCAGTTCTTC.

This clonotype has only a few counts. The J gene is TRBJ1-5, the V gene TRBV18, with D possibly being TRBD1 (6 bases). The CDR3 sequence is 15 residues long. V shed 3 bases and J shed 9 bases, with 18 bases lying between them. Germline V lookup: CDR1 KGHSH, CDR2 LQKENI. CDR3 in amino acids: CASSPEGTYQGPQHF. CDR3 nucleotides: TGTGCCAGCTCACCGGAGGGGACATATCAGGGGCCCCAGCATTTT.

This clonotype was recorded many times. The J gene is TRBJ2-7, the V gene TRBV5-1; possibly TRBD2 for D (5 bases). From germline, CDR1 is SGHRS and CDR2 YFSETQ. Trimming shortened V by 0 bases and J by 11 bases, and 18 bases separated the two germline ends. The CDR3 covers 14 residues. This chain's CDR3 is CASSLEGDLRVKYF. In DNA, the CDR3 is TGCGCCAGCAGCTTGGAGGGAGACCTACGAGTGAAGTACTTC.

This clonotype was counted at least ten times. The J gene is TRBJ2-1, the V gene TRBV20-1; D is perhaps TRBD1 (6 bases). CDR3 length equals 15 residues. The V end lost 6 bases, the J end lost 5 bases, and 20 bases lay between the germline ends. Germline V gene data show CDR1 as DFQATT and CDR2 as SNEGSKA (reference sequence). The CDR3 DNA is TGCAGTGCCCACAGGGCGGACCCCCCCGACAATGAGCAGTTCTTC. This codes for CSAHRADPPDNEQFF.

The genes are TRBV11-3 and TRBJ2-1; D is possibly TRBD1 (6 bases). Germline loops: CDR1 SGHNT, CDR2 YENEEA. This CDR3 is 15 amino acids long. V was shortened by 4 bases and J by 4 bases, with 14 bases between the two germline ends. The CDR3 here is CASSYRTDLYNEQFF. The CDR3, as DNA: TGTGCCAGCAGCTATAGGACAGACTTATACAATGAGCAGTTCTTC.

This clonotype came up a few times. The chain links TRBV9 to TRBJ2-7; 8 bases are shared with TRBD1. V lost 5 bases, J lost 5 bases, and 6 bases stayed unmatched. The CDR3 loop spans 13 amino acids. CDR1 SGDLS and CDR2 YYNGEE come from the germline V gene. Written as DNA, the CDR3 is TGTGCCAGCAGTCTAGAGGACAGGGACGAGCAGTACTTC. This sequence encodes CASSLEDRDEQYF.

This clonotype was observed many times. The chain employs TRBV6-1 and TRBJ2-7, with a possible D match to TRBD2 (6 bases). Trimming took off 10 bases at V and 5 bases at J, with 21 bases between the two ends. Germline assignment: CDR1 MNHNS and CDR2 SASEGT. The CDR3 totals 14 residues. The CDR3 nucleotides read TGTGCCACTGGCCGGGACTGGGCGGACCACGAGCAGTACTTC. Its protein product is CATGRDWADHEQYF.

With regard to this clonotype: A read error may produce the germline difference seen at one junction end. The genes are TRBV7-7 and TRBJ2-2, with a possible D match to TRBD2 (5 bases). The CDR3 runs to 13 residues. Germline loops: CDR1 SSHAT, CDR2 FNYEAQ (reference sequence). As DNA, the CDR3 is TGTGCTAGCAGCTTAGACCCGGGGGGGGAGCTGTTTTTT. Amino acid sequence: CASSLDPGGELFF. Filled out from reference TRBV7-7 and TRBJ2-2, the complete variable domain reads GAGVSQSPRYKVTKRGQDVTLRCDPISSHATLYWYQQALGQGPEFLTYFNYEAQPDKSGLPSDRFSAERPEGSISTLTIQRTEQRDSAMYRCASSLDPGGELFFGEGSRLTVL.

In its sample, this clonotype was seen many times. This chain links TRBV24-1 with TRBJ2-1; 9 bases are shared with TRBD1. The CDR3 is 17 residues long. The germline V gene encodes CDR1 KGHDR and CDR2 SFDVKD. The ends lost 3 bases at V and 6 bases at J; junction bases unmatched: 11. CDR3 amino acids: CATSDITGTGSLNEQFF. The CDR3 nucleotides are TGTGCCACCAGTGATATAACCGGGACAGGGTCCCTCAATGAGCAGTTCTTC.

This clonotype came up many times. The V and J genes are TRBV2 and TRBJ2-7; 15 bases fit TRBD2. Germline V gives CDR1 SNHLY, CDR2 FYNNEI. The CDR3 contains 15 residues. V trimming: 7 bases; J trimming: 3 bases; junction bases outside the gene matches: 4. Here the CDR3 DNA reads TGTGCCAGCACCGGGACTAGCGGGAGGAACTACGAGCAGTACTTC. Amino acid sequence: CASTGTSGRNYEQYF.